The 21 T cell receptor beta chains presented below share a single source sample, sequenced in a study of blood T cell repertoires in COVID-19. TCRdb's table, derived via immunoSEQ multiplex PCR, lists solely in-frame clones and lacks some. The sample records over 350,000 clones, about 86% being singletons. Sequenced input: PBMCs or T cells enriched from blood (not recorded which). The receptors shown here come from a woman aged 45-65 years who had recovered from COVID-19.

The genes are TRBV7-2 and TRBJ2-7; maybe TRBD2 (6 bases). V gave up 4 bases and J gave up 6 bases, with 16 bases separating them. The CDR3 loop spans 14 amino acids. Germline V gene lookup returns CDR1 SGHTA and CDR2 FQGNSA. In DNA form, the CDR3 reads TGTGCCAGCAGCTCCCGGGGGTCCCTGGGCGAGCAGTACTTC. It is translated as CASSSRGSLGEQYF.

The J gene is TRBJ1-1, the V gene TRBV28, with TRBD1 as a possible D gene (6 bases). V lost 7 bases to trimming and J lost 4 bases, with 10 bases between them. CDR1 and CDR2 (germline): MDHEN, SYDVKM. The CDR3 spans 12 residues. As DNA, the CDR3 is TGTGCCAGCACATTAGGGGGCACTGAAGCTTTCTTT. Amino acids: CASTLGGTEAFF.

The chain has TRBV28 and TRBJ2-7; D ambiguous. CDR3 length equals 12 residues. The germline gives CDR1 MDHEN, CDR2 SYDVKM. Trimming removed 2 bases at V and 4 bases at J, with 6 bases between. CDR3 bases: TGTGCCAGCAGTTTACATAGATACGAGCAGTACTTC. Translating gives CASSLHRYEQYF.

This clone was observed once. This chain links TRBV5-1 with TRBJ2-1; TRBD1 matches 7 bases. V shed 3 bases, J shed 3 bases, and the junction held 3 bases outside the gene matches. The CDR3 is 14 amino acids. From germline, CDR1 is SGHRS and CDR2 YFSETQ. The CDR3 region is CASSWDSLYNEQFF. The CDR3 DNA sequence: TGCGCCAGCAGCTGGGACAGCCTCTACAATGAGCAGTTCTTC.

The J gene is TRBJ1-5, the V gene TRBV19; no reliable D call. Germline lookup yields CDR1 LNHDA and CDR2 SQIVND (reference sequence). V was pared by 2 bases and J by 2 bases, with 16 bases between. The CDR3 loop spans 17 amino acids. The CDR3: CASSINSGSAGNQPQHF. The CDR3 DNA reads as TGTGCCAGTAGTATAAATTCGGGGTCGGCGGGCAATCAGCCCCAGCATTTT. The entire variable domain, with the rest obtained from reference TRBV19 and TRBJ1-5, is as follows: DGGITQSPKYLFRKEGQNVTLSCEQNLNHDAMYWYRQDPGQGLRLIYYSQIVNDFQKGDIAEGYSVSREKKESFPLTVTSAQKNPTAFYLCASSINSGSAGNQPQHFGDGTRLSIL.

V gene TRBV12-5 combines with J gene TRBJ1-3; D is unclear. V lost 0 bases, J lost 0 bases, and 9 bases lay in between. In germline, CDR1 is LGHNT, CDR2 FRNRAP. The CDR3 has 16 residues. The CDR3 sequence is CASGLVVVNSGNTIYF. DNA of the CDR3: TGTGCTAGTGGTTTGGTTGTAGTCAACTCTGGAAACACCATATATTTT.

Ten or more counts support this clone. The chain carries TRBV4-2 and TRBJ2-1, with 7 bases identical to TRBD1. The CDR3 has 16 residues. Germline values: CDR1 LGHNA, CDR2 YNFKEQ. With 0 bases clipped from V and 6 bases from J, the junction kept 8 bases outside the gene matches. CDR3 sequence reads: CASSQDLAGGPNEQFF. CDR3 DNA sequence: TGTGCCAGCAGCCAAGACTTGGCAGGGGGTCCCAATGAGCAGTTCTTC.

The chain couples TRBV24-1 to TRBJ2-2; D is uncertain. Germline-derived CDR1 and CDR2 are KGHDR and SFDVKD. V gave up 3 bases and J gave up 2 bases, with 3 bases separating them. There are 13 residues in the CDR3. CDR3 in DNA: TGTGCCACCAGTGATCAAAACACCGGGGAGCTGTTTTTT. The encoded protein is CATSDQNTGELFF.

The rearrangement joins TRBV7-6 to TRBJ2-1; 14 nucleotides agree with TRBD2. CDR3 length equals 16 residues. With V trimmed by 4 bases and J by 8 bases, 7 bases remained unmatched. From germline, CDR1 is SGHVS and CDR2 FNYEAQ. The CDR3 region is CASSYGLAGGWDEQFF. CDR3 nucleotides: TGTGCCAGCAGCTACGGACTAGCGGGGGGCTGGGATGAGCAGTTCTTC. Full variable domain (remainder filled in from reference TRBV7-6 and TRBJ2-1): GAGVSQSPRYKVTKRGQDVALRCDPISGHVSLYWYRQALGQGPEFLTYFNYEAQQDKSGLPNDRFSAERPEGSISTLTIQRTEQRDSAMYRCASSYGLAGGWDEQFFGPGTRLTVL.

The chain links TRBV7-2 to TRBJ1-5, with 9 bases fitting TRBD1. The CDR3 runs to 17 residues. CDR1 is SGHTA, CDR2 FQGNSA, per germline. The V segment lost 4 bases and the J segment 6 bases; nucleotides outside the gene matches: 13. CDR3 DNA sequence: TGTGCCAGCAGCTACACAGGGGGCACGGGACTAGGTCAGCCCCAGCATTTT. It codes for CASSYTGGTGLGQPQHF.

The genes are TRBV5-8 and TRBJ1-5; maybe TRBD1 (6 bases). The CDR3 is 15 amino acids. Trimming took off 3 bases at V and 3 bases at J, with 13 bases between the two ends. Germline CDR1 and CDR2: SGHTS and YDEGEE. CDR3 in DNA: TGTGCCAGCAGCTGGACCAGGGGTACCAATCAGCCCCAGCATTTT. Protein: CASSWTRGTNQPQHF. Looking up the rest from reference TRBV5-8 and TRBJ1-5 gives the full variable domain: EAGVTQSPTHLIKTRGQQATLRCSPISGHTSVYWYQQALGLGLQFLLWYDEGEERNRGNFPPRFSGRQFPNYSSELNVNALELEDSALYLCASSWTRGTNQPQHFGDGTRLSIL.

The rearrangement links TRBV28 to TRBJ2-2; TRBD2 is a possible D gene (5 bases). The CDR3 has 15 residues. Trimming stripped 7 bases from V and 0 bases from J, with 12 bases between. Germline V CDR1 and CDR2: MDHEN, SYDVKM. Here the CDR3 DNA reads TGTGCCAGCACCTCAGCCGGGACGAACACCGGGGAGCTGTTTTTT. It yields the protein CASTSAGTNTGELFF.

This chain links TRBV6-5 with TRBJ2-7; 10 bases match TRBD2. J gave up 6 bases and V 2 bases, and 7 bases lay outside the gene matches. Germline CDR1 MNHEY, CDR2 SVGAGI. The CDR3 has 15 residues. This chain's CDR3 is CASSYPPGLAFEQYF. CDR3 nucleotide sequence: TGTGCCAGCAGTTACCCGCCGGGACTAGCGTTCGAGCAGTACTTC.

The J gene is TRBJ1-2, the V gene TRBV10-3; D uncertain. V was trimmed by 2 bases and J by 4 bases, leaving 8 bases between them. Germline CDR1 is ENHRY and CDR2 is SYGVKD. CDR3 size: 13 residues. The CDR3 sequence: CAISEAGSYGYTF. CDR3 in DNA: TGTGCCATCAGTGAGGCTGGGAGCTATGGCTACACCTTC.

CDR3 loop: CASSQTGAVDTQYF. Written as DNA, the CDR3 is TGTGCCAGCAGTCAGACAGGGGCCGTAGATACGCAGTATTTT. V gene TRBV11-2 combines with J gene TRBJ2-3, with 8 nucleotides matching TRBD1. CDR3 length equals 14 residues. Germline V gene data show CDR1 as SGHAT and CDR2 as FQNNGV. V lost 6 bases and J lost 5; bases outside the gene matches: 7.

This clone came up a few times. V gene TRBV4-2 combines with J gene TRBJ1-2; D remains unclear. Looked up from germline, CDR1 is LGHNA and CDR2 is YNFKEQ. The CDR3 runs 16 residues. V was trimmed by 1 base and J by 4 bases, leaving 16 bases between them. This CDR3 is CASSQGLGRETYGYTF. CDR3 in DNA: TGTGCCAGCAGCCAAGGGCTGGGGAGGGAAACCTATGGCTACACCTTC.

V gene TRBV7-9 combines with J gene TRBJ2-7, with D uncertain. This CDR3 region has 13 residues. Germline-derived CDR1 and CDR2 are SEHNR and FQNEAQ (reference sequence). V was clipped by 5 bases and J by 3 bases, with 11 bases between them. The CDR3 loop reads CASSPPRSYEQYF. CDR3 DNA: TGTGCCAGCAGCCCCCCGCGGAGCTACGAGCAGTACTTC.

The chain uses TRBV3-1 (or the pseudogene TRBV3-2) and TRBJ1-2; a weak D match, TRBD1 (5 bases). This CDR3 region has 14 residues. V was pared by 0 bases and J by 5 bases, with 10 bases between. In germline, CDR1 is LGHDT, CDR2 YNNKEL (reference sequence). The CDR3 region is CASSQETVLYGYTF. The CDR3 nucleotides read TGTGCCAGCAGCCAAGAGACAGTCCTATATGGCTACACCTTC.

The gene calls are TRBV5-1 and TRBJ1-1; 7 bases map to TRBD1. With V trimmed by 0 bases and J by 0 bases, 5 bases remained unmatched. This CDR3 has 16 residues. Germline CDR1 is SGHRS and CDR2 is YFSETQ. CDR3 protein: CASSLGGGLVNTEAFF. CDR3 coding DNA: TGCGCCAGCAGCTTGGGAGGGGGCCTCGTGAACACTGAAGCTTTCTTT.

This chain connects TRBV25-1 to TRBJ2-5; D remains ambiguous. The germline CDR1 and CDR2 sequences are MGHDK and SYGVNS. The CDR3 consists of 14 residues. V lost 0 bases and J 5 bases, leaving 10 bases between the germline ends. The CDR3 loop reads CASSEYEVAETQYF. CDR3 DNA: TGTGCCAGCAGTGAATATGAGGTTGCGGAGACCCAGTACTTC. Looking up the rest from reference TRBV25-1 and TRBJ2-5 gives the full variable domain: EADIYQTPRYLVIGTGKKITLECSQTMGHDKMYWYQQDPGMELHLIHYSYGVNSTEKGDLSSESTVSRIRTEHFPLTLESARPSHTSQYLCASSEYEVAETQYFGPGTRLLVL.

J is TRBJ2-7 and V is TRBV13; 7 bases are a match to TRBD2. Germline CDR1 PRHDT, CDR2 FYEKMQ (reference sequence). This CDR3 has 14 residues. J lost 2 bases, V lost 0 bases, and 1 base had no gene match. CDR3 region: CASSLGGGAYEQYF. The CDR3, as DNA: TGTGCCAGCAGCTTAGGGGGAGGGGCCTACGAGCAGTACTTC.